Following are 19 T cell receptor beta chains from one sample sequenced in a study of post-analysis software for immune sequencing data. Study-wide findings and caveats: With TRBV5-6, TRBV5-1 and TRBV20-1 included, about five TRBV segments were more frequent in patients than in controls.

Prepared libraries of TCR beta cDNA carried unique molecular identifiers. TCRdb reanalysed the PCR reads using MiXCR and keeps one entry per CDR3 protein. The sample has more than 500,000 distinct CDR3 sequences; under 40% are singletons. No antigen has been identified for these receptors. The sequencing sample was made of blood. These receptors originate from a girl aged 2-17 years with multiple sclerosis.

The CDR3, as DNA: TGTGCCACCACCGAAGGACCTACAGATACGCAGTATTTT. Its translation is CATTEGPTDTQYF. The chain employs TRBV28 and TRBJ2-3; D call uncertain. In germline, CDR1 is MDHEN, CDR2 SYDVKM. Between the trimmed V and J ends, which lost 10 bases and 3 bases, there was a span of 14 bases. CDR3 size: 13 residues.

CDR3 loop: CASRGTGVHEQYF. In DNA, the CDR3 is TGTGCCAGCAGGGGGACAGGGGTCCACGAGCAGTACTTC. V and J are TRBV12-3 or TRBV12-4 and TRBJ2-7; 10 positions match TRBD1. V gave up 6 bases and J gave up 5 bases; unmatched junction bases: 4. The length of the CDR3 is 13 residues.

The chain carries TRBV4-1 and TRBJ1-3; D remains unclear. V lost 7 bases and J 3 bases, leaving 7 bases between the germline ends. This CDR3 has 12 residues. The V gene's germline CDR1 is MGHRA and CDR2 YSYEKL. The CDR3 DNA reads TGCGCCAGCAAGGGAAGTGGAAACACCATATATTTT. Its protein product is CASKGSGNTIYF.

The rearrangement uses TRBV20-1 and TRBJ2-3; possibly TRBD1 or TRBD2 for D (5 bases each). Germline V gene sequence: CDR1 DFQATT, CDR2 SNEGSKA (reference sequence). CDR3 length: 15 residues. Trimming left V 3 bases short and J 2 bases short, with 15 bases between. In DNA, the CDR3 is TGCAGTGCTAGCCCCGGGGCCCAATCCACAGATACGCAGTATTTT. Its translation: CSASPGAQSTDTQYF.

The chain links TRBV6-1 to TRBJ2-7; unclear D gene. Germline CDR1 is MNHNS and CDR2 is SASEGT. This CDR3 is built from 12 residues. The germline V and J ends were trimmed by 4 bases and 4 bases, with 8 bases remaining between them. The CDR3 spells CASSADLYEQYF. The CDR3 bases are TGTGCCAGCAGTGCCGATCTGTACGAGCAGTACTTC.

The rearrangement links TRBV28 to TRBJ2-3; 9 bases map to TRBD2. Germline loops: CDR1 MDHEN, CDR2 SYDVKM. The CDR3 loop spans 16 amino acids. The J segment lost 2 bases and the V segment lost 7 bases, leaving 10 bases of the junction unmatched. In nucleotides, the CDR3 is TGTGCCAGCATTGGGATTAGCGGGGGATACACAGATACGCAGTATTTT. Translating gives CASIGISGGYTDTQYF.

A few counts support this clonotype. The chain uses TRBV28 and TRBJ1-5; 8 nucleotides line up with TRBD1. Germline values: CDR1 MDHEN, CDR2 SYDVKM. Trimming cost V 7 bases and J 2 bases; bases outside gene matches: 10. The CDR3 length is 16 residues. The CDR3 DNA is TGTGCCAGCACCCAGCGGGGACAGGCGCGCAATCAGCCCCAGCATTTT. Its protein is CASTQRGQARNQPQHF.

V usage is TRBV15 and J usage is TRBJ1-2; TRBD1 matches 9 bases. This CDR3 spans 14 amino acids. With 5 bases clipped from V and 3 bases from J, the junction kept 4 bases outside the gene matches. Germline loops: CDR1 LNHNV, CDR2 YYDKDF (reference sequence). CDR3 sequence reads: CATSLDRGYYGYTF. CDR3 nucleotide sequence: TGTGCCACCAGCTTGGACAGGGGCTACTATGGCTACACCTTC.

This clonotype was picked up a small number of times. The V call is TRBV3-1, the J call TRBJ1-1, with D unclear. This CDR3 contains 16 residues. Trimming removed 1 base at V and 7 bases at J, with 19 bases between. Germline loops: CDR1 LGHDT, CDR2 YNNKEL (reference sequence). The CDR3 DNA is TGTGCCAGCAGCCAAGGCCCCGGCAGGACGGCTTATGAAGCTTTCTTT. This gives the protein CASSQGPGRTAYEAFF.

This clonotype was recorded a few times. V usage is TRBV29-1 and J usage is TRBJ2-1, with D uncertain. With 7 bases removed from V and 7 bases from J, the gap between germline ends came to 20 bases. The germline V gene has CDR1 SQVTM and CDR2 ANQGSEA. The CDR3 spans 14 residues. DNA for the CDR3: TGCAGCGCCGACCCCGGACGGAAACATAATGAGCAGTTCTTC. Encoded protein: CSADPGRKHNEQFF.

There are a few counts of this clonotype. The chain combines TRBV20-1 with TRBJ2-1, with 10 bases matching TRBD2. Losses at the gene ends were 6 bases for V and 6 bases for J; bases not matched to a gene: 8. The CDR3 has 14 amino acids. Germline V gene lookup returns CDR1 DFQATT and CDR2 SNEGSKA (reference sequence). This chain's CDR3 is CSADSGGAVNEQFF. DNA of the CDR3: TGCAGTGCGGACAGCGGGGGGGCGGTCAATGAGCAGTTCTTC.

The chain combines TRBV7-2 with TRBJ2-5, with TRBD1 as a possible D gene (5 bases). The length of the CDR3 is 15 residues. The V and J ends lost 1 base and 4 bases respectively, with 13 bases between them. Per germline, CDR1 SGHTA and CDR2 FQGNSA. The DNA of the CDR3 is TGTGCCAGCAGCTTAGTAGGGGTAGTTCTAGAGACCCAGTACTTC. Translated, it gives CASSLVGVVLETQYF.

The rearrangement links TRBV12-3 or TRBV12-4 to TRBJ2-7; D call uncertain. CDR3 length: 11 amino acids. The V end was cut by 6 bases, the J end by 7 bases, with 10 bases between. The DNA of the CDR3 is TGTGCCAGCAGCAGAATACGGGAGCAGTACTTC. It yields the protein CASSRIREQYF.

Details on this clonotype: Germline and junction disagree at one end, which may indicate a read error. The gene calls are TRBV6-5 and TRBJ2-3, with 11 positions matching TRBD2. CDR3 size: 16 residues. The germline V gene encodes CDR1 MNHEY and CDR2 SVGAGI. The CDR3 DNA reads TGTGCCAACAGTTACTTCCCGACTAGCGGGGCAGATACGCAGTATTTT. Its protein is CANSYFPTSGADTQYF.

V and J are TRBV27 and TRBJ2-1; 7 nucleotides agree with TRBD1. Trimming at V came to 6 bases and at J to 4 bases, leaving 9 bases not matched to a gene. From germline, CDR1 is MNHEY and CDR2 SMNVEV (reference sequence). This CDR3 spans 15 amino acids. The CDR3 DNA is TGTGCCAGCAGGAACGGACAGGTTCTTTACAATGAGCAGTTCTTC. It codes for CASRNGQVLYNEQFF.

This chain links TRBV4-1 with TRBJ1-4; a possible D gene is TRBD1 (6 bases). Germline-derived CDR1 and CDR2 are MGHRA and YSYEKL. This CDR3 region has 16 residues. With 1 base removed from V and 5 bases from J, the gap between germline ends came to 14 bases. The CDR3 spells CASSQGRGDLNEKLFF. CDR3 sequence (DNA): TGCGCCAGCAGCCAAGGGAGGGGGGACCTAAATGAAAAACTGTTTTTT.

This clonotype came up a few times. The CDR3 is CASSPEGARAYNEQFF. CDR3 in DNA: TGCGCCAGCAGCCCTGAGGGGGCGCGTGCCTACAATGAGCAGTTCTTC. The rearrangement joins TRBV5-1 to TRBJ2-1, with 7 bases matching TRBD1. CDR1 and CDR2 from the germline V gene are SGHRS and YFSETQ. The CDR3 totals 16 residues. V lost 4 bases to trimming and J lost 2 bases; unmatched junction nucleotides: 9.

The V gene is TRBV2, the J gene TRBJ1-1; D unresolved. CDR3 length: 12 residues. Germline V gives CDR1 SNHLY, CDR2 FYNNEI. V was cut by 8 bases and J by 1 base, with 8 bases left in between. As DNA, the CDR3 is TGTGCCAGCCGAGGGAGGAACACTGAAGCTTTCTTT. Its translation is CASRGRNTEAFF.

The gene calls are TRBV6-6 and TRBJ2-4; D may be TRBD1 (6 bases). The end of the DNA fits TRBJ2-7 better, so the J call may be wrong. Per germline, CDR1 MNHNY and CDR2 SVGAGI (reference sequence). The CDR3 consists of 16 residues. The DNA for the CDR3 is TGTGCCAGCAGTTACGGACAGCGGTCTGAATGGGACGAGCAGTACTTC. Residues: CASSYGQRSEWDEQYF.